These 6 T cell receptor beta chains were sequenced from one sample in a study of blood T cell repertoires in COVID-19 (dated by TCRdb to the early 2020s). Library generation was performed with the immunoSEQ multiplex PCR assay. The table comes from immuneACCESS by way of TCRdb, which keeps in-frame sequences with V and J called. Part of the clones is missing from these tables; in studies checked, under half for an unresolved V gene and the rest for unknown reasons. The sample data list about 64,000 clones, and around 83% of these were observed just once. The ten largest clones capture about 6% of the sample. The sample taken for sequencing was peripheral blood. The receptors here all came from an older woman with acute or convalescent COVID-19.

This sequence joins TRBV5-4 and TRBJ1-1; possible D gene TRBD1, 6 bases. CDR3 length: 16 amino acids. The ends were cut back, 6 bases at V and 1 base at J, with 19 bases in the middle. Germline lookup yields CDR1 SGHNT and CDR2 YYREEE (reference sequence). CDR3 amino acids: CASTQRGAAGNTEAFF. DNA of the CDR3: TGTGCCAGCACCCAACGGGGGGCCGCGGGGAACACTGAAGCTTTCTTT.

The CDR3 is CASSEDLRGGRNGYTF. The CDR3 DNA reads as TGTGCCAGCAGTGAAGATCTCAGAGGGGGCAGGAATGGCTACACCTTC. The chain carries TRBV6-1 and TRBJ1-2; TRBD1 matches at 7 bases. In germline, CDR1 is MNHNS, CDR2 SASEGT. The CDR3 spans 16 residues. V lost 1 base and J lost 6; bases outside the gene matches: 11.

The chain is built from TRBV5-5 and TRBJ2-1; 7 nucleotides align to TRBD1. Germline V gene sequence: CDR1 SGHKS, CDR2 YYEKEE (reference sequence). V trimming: 5 bases; J trimming: 2 bases; junction bases outside the gene matches: 7. The CDR3 runs 15 residues. CDR3 amino acids: CASRFTGETYNEQFF. CDR3 in DNA: TGTGCCAGCAGATTTACAGGGGAGACCTACAATGAGCAGTTCTTC. The full variable domain, in which reference TRBV5-5 and TRBJ2-1 provide the parts outside the CDR3, is DAGVTQSPTHLIKTRGQQVTLRCSPISGHKSVSWYQQVLGQGPQFIFQYYEKEERGRGNFPDRFSARQFPNYSSELNVNALLLGDSALYLCASRFTGETYNEQFFGPGTRLTVL.

V is TRBV5-1 and J is TRBJ2-3; TRBD2 might be the D (7 bases). Germline loops: CDR1 SGHRS, CDR2 YFSETQ. Between the trimmed V and J ends, which lost 4 bases and 5 bases, there was a span of 20 bases. The CDR3 covers 16 residues. CDR3 residues: CASSPAGAKGGDTQYF. CDR3 nucleotides: TGCGCCAGCAGCCCGGCGGGGGCCAAGGGTGGAGATACGCAGTATTTT.

Only a few counts were recorded for this clone. The same CDR3 is also encoded by other DNA sequences in this sample. This chain uses TRBV5-1 with TRBJ2-3, with 9 bases aligning to TRBD2. The V gene end was trimmed by 3 bases and the J gene end by 4 bases; junction bases not matched to a gene: 9. This CDR3 is built from 16 residues. From germline, CDR1 is SGHRS and CDR2 YFSETQ. CDR3 residues: CASSSRLAGESDTQYF. The CDR3 DNA sequence: TGCGCCAGCAGCTCTCGTTTAGCGGGGGAATCAGATACGCAGTATTTT.

V usage is TRBV5-1 and J usage is TRBJ1-6; no definite D call. V was pared by 5 bases and J by 5 bases, with 11 bases between. Germline V gene data show CDR1 as SGHRS and CDR2 as YFSETQ. This CDR3 contains 14 residues. As DNA, the CDR3 is TGCGCCAGCAGTGGAGGAGGAAATAATTCACCCCTCCACTTT. Residues: CASSGGGNNSPLHF.